The 10 T cell receptor beta chains reported below all come from one sample, sequenced in a study of T cells in Graves' hyperthyroidism and ophthalmopathy. Authors of the study amplified TCR beta CDR3 regions from RNA transcripts. The HTBI primer set served for first-round RT-PCR of the TCR CDR3. TCRdb analysed the multiplex PCR reads with MiXCR anew, one entry per CDR3 protein. The sample includes about 300,000 distinct CDR3 sequences, roughly 13% of them seen just once. Sequenced sample: blood. All receptors come from a woman aged 25-40 years with Graves' hyperthyroidism that later progressed to Graves' ophthalmopathy.

The table lists this clonotype with many counts. The chain is built from TRBV2 and TRBJ1-1; D is ambiguous. Trimming cost V 2 bases and J 9 bases, with 10 bases left between them. This CDR3 comprises 12 residues. Germline V lookup: CDR1 SNHLY, CDR2 FYNNEI. The DNA of the CDR3 is TGTGCCAGCAGTGAACAGGTCCACAAAGCTTTCTTT. Amino acids: CASSEQVHKAFF. Combining the CDR3 with reference TRBV2 and TRBJ1-1 gives the whole variable domain EPEVTQTPSHQVTQMGQEVILRCVPISNHLYFYWYRQILGQKVEFLVSFYNNEISEKSEIFDDQFSVERPDGSNFTLKIRSTKLEDSAMYFCASSEQVHKAFFGQGTRLTVV.

This clonotype has ten or more counts. V is TRBV5-8 and J is TRBJ2-5; D possibly corresponds to TRBD2 (6 bases). This CDR3 is built from 15 residues. Germline V lookup: CDR1 SGHTS, CDR2 YDEGEE. Trimming shortened V by 0 bases and J by 1 base, and 10 bases separated the two germline ends. CDR3 in amino acids: CASSLGAGSQETQYF. Written as DNA, the CDR3 is TGTGCCAGCAGCTTGGGGGCGGGAAGCCAAGAGACCCAGTACTTC.

The table lists this clonotype with many counts. The V call is TRBV20-1, the J call TRBJ1-6, with D tentatively TRBD1 (5 bases). Germline CDR1 is DFQATT and CDR2 is SNEGSKA (reference sequence). Trimming took 5 bases from V and 0 from J, leaving 14 bases between them. This CDR3 has 16 amino acids. In DNA form, the CDR3 reads TGCAGTGCTTCAAGGGACGGCAGCTCCTATAATTCACCCCTCCACTTT. Translation gives CSASRDGSSYNSPLHF.

This clonotype was counted many times. The V and J genes are TRBV5-1 and TRBJ2-7; D ambiguous. The V gene lost 0 bases and the J gene lost 0 bases, with 7 bases spanning the gap. CDR1 is SGHRS, CDR2 YFSETQ, per germline. The CDR3 consists of 14 residues. CDR3 in DNA: TGCGCCAGCAGCTTGGGACATAGCTCCTACGAGCAGTACTTC. Translating it yields CASSLGHSSYEQYF.

The chain couples TRBV7-2 to TRBJ2-3; D remains ambiguous. The CDR3 contains 13 residues. V lost 6 bases to trimming and J lost 6 bases, with 13 bases between them. Per the germline V gene, CDR1 is SGHTA and CDR2 is FQGNSA. The CDR3 sequence is CASSLYPRDTQYF. In DNA form, the CDR3 reads TGTGCCAGCAGTTTATATCCACGCGATACGCAGTATTTT.

The chain's CDR3 is CASSPMTSGSFETQYF. The CDR3 nucleotides read TGTGCCAGCAGCCCTATGACTAGCGGGAGTTTTGAGACCCAGTACTTC. This chain uses TRBV4-2 with TRBJ2-5, with 12 bases aligning to TRBD2. Germline CDR1 and CDR2: LGHNA and YNFKEQ. The CDR3 runs to 16 residues. With V trimmed by 4 bases and J by 5 bases, 8 bases remained unmatched.

This clonotype was detected many times. This chain connects TRBV27 to TRBJ2-1; 7 bases line up with TRBD1. Germline CDR1 reads MNHEY; CDR2 reads SMNVEV (reference sequence). V trimming: 6 bases; J trimming: 9 bases; junction bases outside the gene matches: 14. This CDR3 comprises 15 residues. In nucleotides, the CDR3 is TGTGCCAGCAGGCCGCAGAGACAGGGTGAAGGTGAGCAGTTCTTC. Amino acids: CASRPQRQGEGEQFF.

This clonotype came up a few times. The genes are TRBV19 and TRBJ2-3; perhaps TRBD2 as D (6 bases). CDR1 and CDR2 from the germline V gene are LNHDA and SQIVND (reference sequence). Trimming pared 5 bases from V and 5 bases from J, leaving 20 bases between. The CDR3 has 16 amino acids. DNA of the CDR3: TGTGCCAGTAGTGCATGGCGCCCGGGGGTCCAAGATACGCAGTATTTT. Translated, it gives CASSAWRPGVQDTQYF.

This clonotype has ten or more counts. The rearrangement uses TRBV29-1 and TRBJ1-1; D is unclear. CDR1 SQVTM and CDR2 ANQGSEA come from the germline V gene. This CDR3 is built from 14 residues. Trimming took off 2 bases at V and 0 bases at J, with 10 bases between the two ends. CDR3 DNA: TGCAGCGTTGAACTTCCAAACCTGAACACTGAAGCTTTCTTT. Protein sequence: CSVELPNLNTEAFF.

This clonotype was seen repeatedly, ten times or more. The chain joins TRBV27 to TRBJ2-1; 10 bases are a match to TRBD2. The CDR3 extends over 15 amino acids. Germline V gene data show CDR1 as MNHEY and CDR2 as SMNVEV (reference sequence). Trimming cost V 6 bases and J 7 bases; bases outside gene matches: 9. As DNA, the CDR3 is TGTGCCAGCAGCCGTCCGGGACTAGCGTTGAATGAGCAGTTCTTC. Its protein product is CASSRPGLALNEQFF.